This TCR beta chain was found in a study of blood T cell repertoires in COVID-19. Sequencing was performed with immunoSEQ multiplex PCR; in TCRdb, only in-frame clones are kept and a portion is missing. The sample lists about 200,000 clones; under 90% were seen once. V was trimmed by 4 bases and J by 4 bases, leaving 18 bases between them. The CDR3 is 16 amino acids. Germline lookup yields CDR1 SGHTA and CDR2 FQGTGA. Sequenced sample: peripheral blood. V and J are TRBV7-3 and TRBJ2-3; possible D gene TRBD1, 6 bases. The clonotype originates from a man older than 75 with acute or convalescent COVID-19. This CDR3 reads CASSSPFVKGADTQYF. DNA of the CDR3: TGTGCCAGCAGCTCCCCCTTTGTAAAGGGGGCAGATACGCAGTATTTT.